These T cell receptor beta chains were read from a single sample in a study of control samples from healthy donors and cancer patients. Profiled with immunoSEQ multiplex PCR; TCRdb holds only in-frame clones, not every one. This table has about 130,000 clones, around nine tenths appearing once. Material: blood. The receptors come from a man aged 35-49 years in good health. Both conserved end residues are part of each CDR3. The D gene is left open where the match is weak. Size is omitted from some rows. Given values are once, few, many or a class for expanded clones.

CDR3aa: CASSPPSGANVLTF
CDR3nt: TGCGCCAGCAGCCCTCCCTCTGGGGCCAACGTCCTGACTTTC
d_gene: .
j_gene: TRBJ2-6
abundance: .
v_gene: TRBV5-1

CDR3aa: CSARAGDTQYF
CDR3nt: TGCAGTGCTAGGGCCGGGGATACGCAGTATTTT
d_gene: .
j_gene: TRBJ2-3
abundance: .
v_gene: TRBV20-1

CDR3aa: CASSLDGNEKLFF
CDR3nt: TGTGCCAGCAGCCTCGACGGTAATGAAAAACTGTTTTTT
d_gene: .
j_gene: TRBJ1-4
abundance: .
v_gene: TRBV4-2

CDR3aa: CASSLTSGGYEQYF
CDR3nt: TGCGCCAGCAGCCTTACTAGCGGGGGTTACGAGCAGTACTTC
d_gene: TRBD2
j_gene: TRBJ2-7
abundance: .
v_gene: TRBV5-1

CDR3aa: CSVDLGLNEKLFF
CDR3nt: TGCAGCGTTGATTTGGGGCTCAATGAAAAACTGTTTTTT
d_gene: .
j_gene: TRBJ1-4
abundance: .
v_gene: TRBV29-1

CDR3aa: CSVRREQETQYF
CDR3nt: TGCAGCGTTCGACGGGAACAAGAGACCCAGTACTTC
d_gene: .
j_gene: TRBJ2-5
abundance: .
v_gene: TRBV29-1

CDR3aa: CASSLRGGDSGANVLTF
CDR3nt: TGCGCCAGCAGCTTGAGAGGGGGTGACTCTGGGGCCAACGTCCTGACTTTC
d_gene: .
j_gene: TRBJ2-6
abundance: .
v_gene: TRBV5-1

CDR3aa: CASSLEIQRGDTQYF
CDR3nt: TGTGCCAGCAGCTTAGAGATCCAGCGGGGGGATACGCAGTATTTT
d_gene: TRBD2
j_gene: TRBJ2-3
abundance: .
v_gene: TRBV7-2

CDR3aa: CASSESIGTGVTEQYF
CDR3nt: TGCGCCAGCAGTGAGTCTATTGGGACAGGGGTCACCGAGCAGTACTTC
d_gene: TRBD1
j_gene: TRBJ2-7
abundance: .
v_gene: TRBV10-1

CDR3aa: CASSLIQGARGYTF
CDR3nt: TGTGCCAGCAGCTTGATACAGGGGGCTCGTGGCTACACCTTC
d_gene: TRBD1
j_gene: TRBJ1-2
abundance: once
v_gene: TRBV5-6

CDR3aa: CASSPTTAGNTIYF
CDR3nt: TGTGCCAGCAGTCCAACGACAGCTGGAAACACCATATATTTT
d_gene: .
j_gene: TRBJ1-3
abundance: .
v_gene: TRBV6-5

CDR3aa: CASSPLQRVFSYNEQFF
CDR3nt: TGTGCCAGCAGCCCCCTCCAGCGGGTGTTCTCCTACAATGAGCAGTTCTTC
d_gene: .
j_gene: TRBJ2-1
abundance: once
v_gene: TRBV11-2

CDR3aa: CASSAGGGPDTQYF
CDR3nt: TGTGCCAGCAGCGCGGGGGGAGGGCCAGATACGCAGTATTTT
d_gene: TRBD2
j_gene: TRBJ2-3
abundance: .
v_gene: TRBV9

CDR3aa: CASTLAGNGDEKLFF
CDR3nt: TGTGCCAGCACCTTGGCGGGGAACGGCGATGAAAAACTGTTTTTT
d_gene: .
j_gene: TRBJ1-4
abundance: .
v_gene: TRBV7-9

CDR3aa: CAWSGQGNTIYF
CDR3nt: TGTGCCTGGAGTGGGCAGGGGAACACCATATATTTT
d_gene: .
j_gene: TRBJ1-3
abundance: .
v_gene: TRBV30

CDR3aa: CASSQVLGLGGQYF
CDR3nt: TGTGCCAGCAGCCAAGTCCTGGGCCTCGGGGGGCAGTATTTT
d_gene: .
j_gene: TRBJ2-3
abundance: .
v_gene: TRBV3-1/TRBV3-2

CDR3aa: CASSETRTGRNEQFF
CDR3nt: TGTGCCAGCAGTGAAACCCGGACAGGGAGAAATGAGCAGTTCTTC
d_gene: TRBD1
j_gene: TRBJ2-1
abundance: .
v_gene: TRBV25-1

CDR3aa: CAWSEQGGSPLHF
CDR3nt: TGTGCCTGGAGTGAACAGGGGGGTTCACCCCTCCACTTT
d_gene: TRBD1
j_gene: TRBJ1-6
abundance: .
v_gene: TRBV30

CDR3aa: CAISDDRGSYGYTF
CDR3nt: TGTGCCATCAGTGACGACAGGGGCTCCTATGGCTACACCTTC
d_gene: TRBD1
j_gene: TRBJ1-2
abundance: .
v_gene: TRBV10-3

CDR3aa: CATSDYPPDRTQYF
CDR3nt: TGTGCCACCAGTGATTATCCCCCTGACCGTACGCAGTATTTT
d_gene: .
j_gene: TRBJ2-3
abundance: .
v_gene: TRBV24-1

CDR3aa: CASSLEGGTEAFF
CDR3nt: TGTGCCAGCAGCTTAGAGGGTGGTACTGAAGCTTTCTTT
d_gene: .
j_gene: TRBJ1-1
abundance: .
v_gene: TRBV11-1

CDR3aa: CASSTTGAETQYF
CDR3nt: TGTGCCAGTAGTACGACAGGTGCGGAGACCCAGTACTTC
d_gene: .
j_gene: TRBJ2-5
abundance: .
v_gene: TRBV19

CDR3aa: CATSTSQGDTEAFF
CDR3nt: TGTGCCACCAGCACTTCTCAGGGGGACACTGAAGCTTTCTTT
d_gene: TRBD1
j_gene: TRBJ1-1
abundance: .
v_gene: TRBV15

CDR3aa: CASTPGTLSSPLHF
CDR3nt: TGTGCCAGCACCCCCGGGACATTAAGTTCACCCCTCCACTTT
d_gene: .
j_gene: TRBJ1-6
abundance: few
v_gene: TRBV2

CDR3aa: CASSLAIGGIEETQYF
CDR3nt: TGTGCCAGCAGCTTAGCAATTGGGGGGATCGAAGAGACCCAGTACTTC
d_gene: .
j_gene: TRBJ2-5
abundance: .
v_gene: TRBV11-2

CDR3aa: CASSLSSGLNEQFF
CDR3nt: TGTGCCAGCAGCTTGTCTTCGGGGCTCAATGAGCAGTTCTTC
d_gene: .
j_gene: TRBJ2-1
abundance: .
v_gene: TRBV5-5

CDR3aa: CASSFGQTYEQYF
CDR3nt: TGTGCCAGCAGCTTCGGACAGACTTACGAGCAGTACTTC
d_gene: .
j_gene: TRBJ2-7
abundance: .
v_gene: TRBV7-8

CDR3aa: CAISPPGNTIYF
CDR3nt: TGTGCCATCAGCCCACCAGGAAACACCATATATTTT
d_gene: .
j_gene: TRBJ1-3
abundance: .
v_gene: TRBV10-3

CDR3aa: CASRETGTNTEAFF
CDR3nt: TGTGCCAGCAGAGAGACAGGGACCAACACTGAAGCTTTCTTT
d_gene: TRBD1
j_gene: TRBJ1-1
abundance: .
v_gene: TRBV6-5

CDR3aa: CASSVGDTVNEQYF
CDR3nt: TGTGCCAGCAGCGTAGGGGACACCGTGAACGAGCAGTACTTC
d_gene: .
j_gene: TRBJ2-7
abundance: once
v_gene: TRBV9

CDR3aa: CASSLALAGTYNEQFF
CDR3nt: TGTGCCAGCAGCTTAGCACTAGCGGGGACCTACAATGAGCAGTTCTTC
d_gene: TRBD2
j_gene: TRBJ2-1
abundance: .
v_gene: TRBV7-9

CDR3aa: CASSFGVGETQYF
CDR3nt: TGCGCCAGCAGCTTTGGGGTAGGAGAGACCCAGTACTTC
d_gene: .
j_gene: TRBJ2-5
abundance: .
v_gene: TRBV5-1

CDR3aa: CASSLGSAGELFF
CDR3nt: TGTGCCAGCAGCTTGGGGAGCGCCGGGGAGCTGTTTTTT
d_gene: .
j_gene: TRBJ2-2
abundance: .
v_gene: TRBV5-5

CDR3aa: CASSLKADEQYF
CDR3nt: TGTGCCAGCAGCTTAAAGGCCGACGAGCAGTACTTC
d_gene: .
j_gene: TRBJ2-7
abundance: once
v_gene: TRBV7-3

CDR3aa: CATSDPSGDNEETQYF
CDR3nt: TGTGCCACCAGTGATCCGAGCGGGGATAACGAAGAGACCCAGTACTTC
d_gene: TRBD2
j_gene: TRBJ2-5
abundance: .
v_gene: TRBV24-1

CDR3aa: CASSREQGSYNSPLHF
CDR3nt: TGCGCCAGCAGCCGGGAACAAGGCTCCTATAATTCACCCCTCCACTTT
d_gene: .
j_gene: TRBJ1-6
abundance: .
v_gene: TRBV5-1

CDR3aa: CAISESSSGGTEAFF
CDR3nt: TGTGCCATCAGTGAGTCGAGCTCAGGGGGCACTGAAGCTTTCTTT
d_gene: TRBD1
j_gene: TRBJ1-1
abundance: .
v_gene: TRBV10-3

CDR3aa: CASRGGGTNEKLFF
CDR3nt: TGTGCCAGCCGGGGTGGAGGGACTAATGAAAAACTGTTTTTT
d_gene: .
j_gene: TRBJ1-4
abundance: .
v_gene: TRBV2

CDR3aa: CASSGKGGGTF
CDR3nt: TGTGCCAGCAGCGGGAAAGGAGGGGGTACCTTC
d_gene: .
j_gene: TRBJ1-2
abundance: .
v_gene: TRBV9

CDR3aa: CASVGINRQETQYF
CDR3nt: TGTGCCAGCGTAGGAATAAACAGGCAAGAGACCCAGTACTTC
d_gene: .
j_gene: TRBJ2-5
abundance: .
v_gene: TRBV2

CDR3aa: CASSLGSGGLNEQFF
CDR3nt: TGCGCCAGCAGCTTGGGTAGCGGGGGGTTGAATGAGCAGTTCTTC
d_gene: TRBD2
j_gene: TRBJ2-1
abundance: .
v_gene: TRBV5-1

CDR3aa: CASSGERNTEAFF
CDR3nt: TGTGCCAGCAGTGGGGAGCGGAACACTGAAGCTTTCTTT
d_gene: .
j_gene: TRBJ1-1
abundance: .
v_gene: TRBV27

CDR3aa: CATIRLSLNEQFF
CDR3nt: TGTGCCACCATAAGGTTGTCATTAAATGAGCAGTTCTTC
d_gene: .
j_gene: TRBJ2-1
abundance: .
v_gene: TRBV24-1

CDR3aa: CASSSGGTGYNSPLHF
CDR3nt: TGTGCCAGCAGCTCGGGTGGAACAGGTTATAATTCACCCCTCCACTTT
d_gene: .
j_gene: TRBJ1-6
abundance: few
v_gene: TRBV5-6

CDR3aa: CASSRSVLGGTEAFF
CDR3nt: TGTGCCAGCAGCCGCTCAGTGTTGGGGGGCACTGAAGCTTTCTTT
d_gene: .
j_gene: TRBJ1-1
abundance: once
v_gene: TRBV6-5

CDR3aa: CASSLAAEGARVDRQFF
CDR3nt: TGCGCCAGCAGCTTGGCCGCTGAGGGGGCTCGGGTCGATCGGCAGTTCTTC
d_gene: TRBD1
j_gene: TRBJ2-1
abundance: once
v_gene: TRBV5-1